Presented here are 21 T cell receptor beta chains from one specimen sequenced in a study of blood T cell repertoires in COVID-19. Some clones are missing from TCRdb's copy, which holds only in-frame ones; the method was immunoSEQ multiplex PCR. Among about 200,000 clones listed, around 75% were seen once. The sequencing input was peripheral blood. The receptors were sampled from a woman in her thirties or forties with COVID-19, enrolled during active disease.

The chain is built from TRBV7-2 and TRBJ2-1, with D possibly being TRBD2 (5 bases). The CDR3 is 15 residues long. From germline, CDR1 is SGHTA and CDR2 FQGNSA. Trimming took 7 bases from V and 7 from J, leaving 20 bases between them. Written as DNA, the CDR3 is TGTGCCAGCATCCCTCCCCCGGGCCCGGGGAATGAGCAGTTCTTC. Residues: CASIPPPGPGNEQFF.

V gene TRBV6-2 or TRBV6-3 combines with J gene TRBJ1-1; D ambiguous. This CDR3 region has 18 residues. The V end lost 6 bases, the J end lost 0 bases, and 23 bases lay between the germline ends. In germline, CDR1 is MNHEY, CDR2 SVGEGT. CDR3 amino acids: CASRPLGVSLGLNTEAFF. DNA for the CDR3: TGTGCCAGCAGGCCTCTCGGGGTTTCCCTCGGGTTGAACACTGAAGCTTTCTTT.

The genes are TRBV29-1 and TRBJ2-2; 7 bases map to TRBD1. The junction had 1 base not matched to a gene; V was cut back by 4 bases and J by 2 bases. This CDR3 comprises 13 residues. From germline, CDR1 is SQVTM and CDR2 ANQGSEA. The CDR3 reads CSVGQGNTGELFF. CDR3 sequence (DNA): TGCAGCGTTGGACAGGGTAACACCGGGGAGCTGTTTTTT.

This clone came up a few times. V is TRBV14 and J is TRBJ2-1; 11 bases agree with TRBD2. CDR3 length: 17 amino acids. V was pared by 4 bases and J by 7 bases, with 12 bases of the junction left unmatched. Germline V gene lookup returns CDR1 SGHDN and CDR2 FVKESK. CDR3 protein: CASSPFTLAGGWNEQFF. CDR3 in DNA: TGTGCCAGCAGCCCCTTCACTCTAGCGGGGGGTTGGAATGAGCAGTTCTTC.

The chain links TRBV18 to TRBJ2-2; D might be TRBD1 (6 bases). In germline, CDR1 is KGHSH, CDR2 LQKENI. The length of the CDR3 is 16 residues. V lost 8 bases and J 3 bases, leaving 19 bases between the germline ends. The CDR3 is CASTYPGQGYTGELFF. DNA for the CDR3: TGTGCCAGCACATACCCCGGGCAGGGGTACACCGGGGAGCTGTTTTTT.

The chain uses TRBV9 and TRBJ1-6; 7 bases are a match to TRBD1. Germline V gene sequence: CDR1 SGDLS, CDR2 YYNGEE. The CDR3 spans 14 residues. V was clipped by 3 bases and J by 7 bases; unmatched bases: 4. The CDR3 nucleotides read TGTGCCAGCAGCGGCCGGGACAGCAATTCACCCCTCCACTTT. Translated: CASSGRDSNSPLHF.

This clone was picked up one time. The chain combines TRBV10-3 with TRBJ1-1, with D tentatively TRBD1 (5 bases). CDR1 and CDR2 from the germline V gene are ENHRY and SYGVKD. With 5 bases removed from V and 9 bases from J, the gap between germline ends came to 16 bases. The CDR3 is made up of 13 amino acids. CDR3 residues: CAISLGRGEKAFF. In nucleotides, the CDR3 is TGTGCCATCAGTTTGGGCCGGGGGGAAAAAGCTTTCTTT.

The V call is TRBV19, the J call TRBJ1-1; perhaps TRBD1 as D (5 bases). Per germline, CDR1 LNHDA and CDR2 SQIVND (reference sequence). There are 15 residues in the CDR3. Trimming took off 7 bases at V and 5 bases at J, with 20 bases between the two ends. Here the CDR3 reads CASTNGAGGETEAFF. As DNA, the CDR3 is TGTGCCAGTACAAACGGTGCGGGGGGGGAGACTGAAGCTTTCTTT. Full variable domain (remainder filled in from reference TRBV19 and TRBJ1-1): DGGITQSPKYLFRKEGQNVTLSCEQNLNHDAMYWYRQDPGQGLRLIYYSQIVNDFQKGDIAEGYSVSREKKESFPLTVTSAQKNPTAFYLCASTNGAGGETEAFFGQGTRLTVV.

This chain joins TRBV12-5 and TRBJ1-4; TRBD1 matches at 7 bases. Germline V gene sequence: CDR1 LGHNT, CDR2 FRNRAP. V trimming: 5 bases; J trimming: 11 bases; junction bases outside the gene matches: 8. The CDR3 contains 13 residues. In nucleotides, the CDR3 is TGTGCTAGTGGTCTGGACAGGACGGAGAAACTGTTTTTT. Translation gives CASGLDRTEKLFF.

J is TRBJ1-2 and V is TRBV7-3; D is uncertain. CDR3 length equals 15 residues. Trimming took 5 bases from V and 3 from J, leaving 16 bases between them. Germline lookup yields CDR1 SGHTA and CDR2 FQGTGA. The CDR3 sequence is CASSASPGVDYGYTF. CDR3 nucleotides: TGTGCCAGCAGCGCCTCCCCCGGGGTAGACTATGGCTACACCTTC.

This clone was counted between two and nine times. The V gene is TRBV10-3, the J gene TRBJ2-4; 7 bases match TRBD2. Unmatched junction bases numbered 6, after V lost 11 bases and J lost 8 bases. The CDR3 sequence is 11 residues long. Germline-derived CDR1 and CDR2 are ENHRY and SYGVKD. The CDR3 DNA follows: TGTGCCGCGTCGGGGGGAGACATTCAGTACTTC. This codes for CAASGGDIQYF.

The chain recombines TRBV30 with TRBJ1-5; perhaps TRBD1 as D (6 bases). With 2 bases removed from V and 8 bases from J, the gap between germline ends came to 16 bases. Germline V gene data show CDR1 as GTSNPN and CDR2 as SVGIG (reference sequence). This CDR3 region has 14 residues. CDR3 nucleotides: TGTGCCTGGAGTAGGGGGACCGCGATGGAGCCCCAGCATTTT. It specifies CAWSRGTAMEPQHF.

The J gene is TRBJ1-1, the V gene TRBV3-1 (or the pseudogene TRBV3-2); a weak D match, TRBD1 (6 bases). In germline, CDR1 is LGHDT, CDR2 YNNKEL (reference sequence). V lost 5 bases to trimming and J lost 5 bases, with 18 bases between them. This CDR3 contains 15 residues. DNA of the CDR3: TGTGCCAGCAGCGCGAGGGGGGGCGCAGGTACTGAAGCTTTCTTT. Protein sequence: CASSARGGAGTEAFF.

This rearrangement joins TRBV24-1 to TRBJ2-3; 11 bases map to TRBD1. This CDR3 spans 15 amino acids. Germline CDR1 KGHDR, CDR2 SFDVKD. With V trimmed by 4 bases and J by 1 base, 0 bases remained unmatched. CDR3 sequence: CATSEGQGGTDTQYF. The CDR3 DNA follows: TGTGCCACCAGTGAGGGACAGGGGGGCACAGATACGCAGTATTTT.

The V call is TRBV6-5, the J call TRBJ1-5, with D possibly matching TRBD1 (5 bases). V was cut by 2 bases and J by 7 bases, with 15 bases left in between. CDR3 length equals 15 residues. Germline CDR1 is MNHEY and CDR2 is SVGAGI. In DNA form, the CDR3 reads TGTGCCAGCAGTTACAGCCCAGGGACTTCGCAGCCCCAGCATTTT. Protein product: CASSYSPGTSQPQHF.

The rearrangement links TRBV7-2 to TRBJ1-2; D perhaps matches TRBD1 (5 bases). V was shortened by 7 bases and J by 4 bases, with 16 bases between the two germline ends. This CDR3 spans 14 amino acids. CDR1 and CDR2 (germline): SGHTA, FQGNSA. CDR3 protein: CASTYTDSVYGYTF. The CDR3 DNA is TGTGCCAGCACCTACACCGACAGCGTCTATGGCTACACCTTC.

This clone was found once. The chain couples TRBV5-5 to TRBJ1-5, with D perhaps matching TRBD1 (6 bases). The V gene's germline CDR1 is SGHKS and CDR2 YYEKEE (reference sequence). CDR3 length: 16 amino acids. Trimming stripped 1 base from V and 2 bases from J, with 13 bases between. CDR3 in amino acids: CASSLFGGAGNQPQHF. In DNA, the CDR3 is TGTGCCAGCAGCTTGTTTGGGGGCGCGGGCAATCAGCCCCAGCATTTT.

This clone was seen only once. The chain links TRBV7-2 to TRBJ2-5; the match to TRBD1 covers 9 bases. Looked up from germline, CDR1 is SGHTA and CDR2 is FQGNSA. Unmatched junction bases numbered 11, after V lost 3 bases and J lost 6 bases. This CDR3 spans 16 amino acids. The DNA for the CDR3 is TGTGCCAGCAGCTTTACAGGGGGCGCGGGGAAAAAGACCCAGTACTTC. This sequence encodes CASSFTGGAGKKTQYF. Full variable domain (outside the CDR3, taken from reference TRBV7-2 and TRBJ2-5): GAGVSQSPSNKVTEKGKDVELRCDPISGHTALYWYRQSLGQGLEFLIYFQGNSAPDKSGLPSDRFSAERTGGSVSTLTIQRTQQEDSAVYLCASSFTGGAGKKTQYFGPGTRLLVL.

The chain is built from TRBV27 and TRBJ1-3; D remains unclear. Germline assignment: CDR1 MNHEY and CDR2 SMNVEV (reference sequence). The CDR3 is 13 amino acids. V was trimmed by 3 bases and J by 4 bases, leaving 7 bases between them. As DNA, the CDR3 is TGTGCCAGCAGTTTTAGCGGGGGAAACACCATATATTTT. This codes for CASSFSGGNTIYF.

This sequence joins TRBV7-9 and TRBJ2-4; TRBD1 aligns across 8 bases. The V gene's germline CDR1 is SEHNR and CDR2 FQNEAQ (reference sequence). Trimming cost V 1 base and J 8 bases; bases outside gene matches: 7. The CDR3 runs 15 residues. The CDR3 loop is CASSLENRGRDIQYF. The CDR3 bases are TGTGCCAGCAGCTTAGAAAACAGGGGGAGAGACATTCAGTACTTC.

The chain is built from TRBV21-1 and TRBJ2-3; TRBD1, the D gene given by the table, was not confirmed from the DNA. TRBV21-1 is termed a pseudogene. This CDR3 comprises 12 residues. The CDR3 DNA is TGTGCCAGCAGCCCCAGATCAGATACGCAGTATTTT. Translation: CASSPRSDTQYF.